The clone carrying this TCR beta chain has at least ten counts. As yet, its antigen is unknown. Trimming left V 3 bases short and J 2 bases short, with 19 bases between. Germline loops: CDR1 LGHNA, CDR2 YNFKEQ. There are 17 residues in the CDR3. This sample is part of a study of glioma-infiltrating T cells. Study conclusions and caveats: Non-neoplastic patients had below-expected tissue-blood divergence, while all gliomas exceeded expectation.

Amplification of TCR alpha and beta CDR3 regions from RNA used iRepertoire nested multiplex PCR. TCRdb recomputed calls from the multiplex PCR reads with MiXCR, one row per CDR3 protein. The sample lists 110,000 or so distinct CDR3 sequences; under 30% were seen once. Sequenced input: glioma tissue, nonneoplastic brain tissue, or PBMCs (not recorded which). The TCR comes from a human donor with low-grade glioma or glioblastoma, undergoing nonglioma brain surgery, or in good health (not recorded which). The chain links TRBV4-2 to TRBJ2-5; D possibly uses TRBD1 or TRBD2 (5 bases each). CDR3 bases: TGTGCCAGCAGCCAGGGGGTAGGGGCTAGCAAACAAGAGACCCAGTACTTC. Translating it yields CASSQGVGASKQETQYF.